This record covers a single TCR beta chain. These data come from a study of blood T cell repertoires in COVID-19. Study as a whole: T cells, B-cell-depleted T cells, or PBMCs provided the cDNA or gDNA that served as material.

The CDR3 contains 14 residues. The germline CDR1 and CDR2 sequences are MDHEN and SYDVKM. Losses at the gene ends were 5 bases for V and 8 bases for J; bases not matched to a gene: 9. Clones were read by immunoSEQ multiplex PCR, and TCRdb kept only the in-frame ones, dropping some. The sample carries some 190,000 clones, 75% to 90% recorded once. The chain combines TRBV28 with TRBJ1-2, with 9 bases lining up with TRBD1. Sequenced: PBMCs or T cells enriched from blood (not recorded which). The clonotype originates from a woman between 35 and 50 years old with acute COVID-19. DNA for the CDR3: TGTGCCAGCAGTCAACAGGGGGCGTTTTGGGGCTACACCTTC. Protein sequence: CASSQQGAFWGYTF.